These 14 T cell receptor beta chains originate from one sample sequenced in a study of CD8+ T cells in alopecia areata. RNA, once extracted, was reverse transcribed into cDNA for use as the sequencing template. Libraries were prepared by immunoSEQ multiplex PCR; TCRdb keeps only in-frame clonotypes and omits some of them. The data show approximately 120,000 clones, with around 60% seen just once and 4.5% to 6% held by the top ten. Treatment in this sample: oral pan-JAK inhibitor, 5-10 mg twice daily. The sequencing used CD4+ T cells sorted from blood, collected at week 4, from a patient treated with tofacitinib. These receptors were collected from a human donor with alopecia areata.

Regarding this clone: Other DNA sequences in the same sample also yield this CDR3. The chain has TRBV4-1 and TRBJ1-2, with D tentatively TRBD1 (6 bases). The CDR3 sequence is 15 residues long. Trimming removed 0 bases at V and 0 bases at J, with 8 bases between. Per germline, CDR1 MGHRA and CDR2 YSYEKL. CDR3 coding DNA: TGCGCCAGCAGCCAAGAGGGACACTCTAACTATGGCTACACCTTC. This sequence encodes CASSQEGHSNYGYTF.

Details on this clone: This specimen includes other DNA sequences encoding the same CDR3. This chain connects TRBV20-1 to TRBJ2-5; D not resolved. Per germline, CDR1 DFQATT and CDR2 SNEGSKA (reference sequence). CDR3 length: 11 residues. V lost 2 bases and J 3 bases, leaving 4 bases between the germline ends. The CDR3 DNA reads TGCAGTGCTAGAAGGGAAGAGACCCAGTACTTC. It specifies CSARREETQYF.

This clone was seen a few times. The gene calls are TRBV7-9 and TRBJ1-6, with a weak D call TRBD1 (6 bases). The CDR3 sequence is 16 residues long. Trimming took off 4 bases at V and 9 bases at J, with 19 bases between the two ends. Per the germline V gene, CDR1 is SEHNR and CDR2 is FQNEAQ (reference sequence). CDR3 amino acids: CASSSHMGAEASPLHF. CDR3 bases: TGTGCCAGCAGCTCTCACATGGGGGCTGAGGCTTCACCCCTCCACTTT.

This chain uses TRBV5-1 with TRBJ2-5; 7 nucleotides align to TRBD1. V was clipped by 3 bases and J by 3 bases; unmatched bases: 8. The germline V gene encodes CDR1 SGHRS and CDR2 YFSETQ. This CDR3 has 15 residues. DNA of the CDR3: TGCGCCAGCAGCTCACTCATCGGGACAGAAGAGACCCAGTACTTC. Amino acids: CASSSLIGTEETQYF.

The chain carries TRBV29-1 and TRBJ1-5; no reliable D call. Germline V gene lookup returns CDR1 SQVTM and CDR2 ANQGSEA. Deletions cut 4 bases from V and 5 bases from J, with 12 bases between. This CDR3 spans 13 amino acids. CDR3 in DNA: TGCAGCGTTGCCCCTTCGGAGGATCAGCCCCAGCATTTT. This encodes CSVAPSEDQPQHF.

The chain couples TRBV7-9 to TRBJ1-6; D is uncertain. Per the germline V gene, CDR1 is SEHNR and CDR2 is FQNEAQ (reference sequence). The CDR3 is 13 amino acids. V lost 6 bases and J 7 bases, leaving 10 bases between the germline ends. This chain's CDR3 is CASSYSENSPLHF. CDR3 nucleotide sequence: TGTGCCAGCAGTTATTCAGAGAATTCACCCCTCCACTTT.

This clone was seen more than once but under ten times. The chain links TRBV11-2 to TRBJ2-1, with D possibly being TRBD1 (6 bases). The CDR3 is made up of 11 amino acids. CDR1 and CDR2 from the germline V gene are SGHAT and FQNNGV. Trimming left V 9 bases short and J 4 bases short, with 7 bases between. CDR3 DNA sequence: TGTGCCAGTGGACAGTACAATGAGCAGTTCTTC. Translation: CASGQYNEQFF.

This chain connects TRBV25-1 to TRBJ1-2; 9 bases agree with TRBD1. The V gene end was trimmed by 6 bases and the J gene end by 8 bases; junction bases not matched to a gene: 13. The CDR3 is 15 amino acids. Looked up from germline, CDR1 is MGHDK and CDR2 is SYGVNS. In DNA, the CDR3 is TGTGCCAGCAGCCCCGGGGGACAGGGCATAGGGGGCTACACCTTC. Protein: CASSPGGQGIGGYTF.

This chain links TRBV5-4 with TRBJ2-5; no firm D call. V lost 3 bases to trimming and J lost 0 bases, with 3 bases between them. The CDR3 totals 12 residues. Germline loops: CDR1 SGHNT, CDR2 YYREEE (reference sequence). The DNA of the CDR3 is TGTGCCAGCAGCTCGTACCAAGAGACCCAGTACTTC. This gives the protein CASSSYQETQYF. Supplemented by reference TRBV5-4 and TRBJ2-5, the full variable domain reads ETGVTQSPTHLIKTRGQQVTLRCSSQSGHNTVSWYQQALGQGPQFIFQYYREEENGRGNFPPRFSGLQFPNYSSELNVNALELDDSALYLCASSSYQETQYFGPGTRLLVL.

This chain joins TRBV29-1 and TRBJ2-3; tentatively, D is TRBD1 (5 bases). Germline CDR1 is SQVTM and CDR2 is ANQGSEA. The ends were cut back, 6 bases at V and 6 bases at J, with 10 bases in the middle. This CDR3 comprises 11 residues. As DNA, the CDR3 is TGCAGCGTAGGACAACGCGATACGCAGTATTTT. Translation: CSVGQRDTQYF.

The rearrangement uses TRBV15 and TRBJ2-4, with unresolved D. There are 12 residues in the CDR3. Between the trimmed V and J ends, which lost 0 bases and 7 bases, there was a span of 4 bases. The V gene's germline CDR1 is LNHNV and CDR2 YYDKDF (reference sequence). Here the CDR3 DNA reads TGTGCCACCAGCAGAGAGGTGAACATTCAGTACTTC. Translation: CATSREVNIQYF.

This chain links TRBV30 with TRBJ2-7; the D gene could be TRBD1 or TRBD2 (5 bases each). The CDR3 loop spans 15 amino acids. V dropped 0 bases and J dropped 2 bases, with 14 bases sitting between them. Germline values: CDR1 GTSNPN, CDR2 SVGIG (reference sequence). CDR3 sequence reads: CAWSVRPGRPYEQYF. For the CDR3, the DNA is TGTGCCTGGAGTGTACGGCCGGGGCGGCCCTACGAGCAGTACTTC. The full variable domain, completed using reference TRBV30 and TRBJ2-7, is SQTIHQWPATLVQPVGSPLSLECTVEGTSNPNLYWYRQAAGRGLQLLFYSVGIGQISSEVPQNLSASRPQDRQFILSSKKLLLSDSGFYLCAWSVRPGRPYEQYFGPGTRLTVT.

This chain links TRBV7-2 with TRBJ2-3, with 9 nucleotides matching TRBD2. V lost 3 bases to trimming and J lost 2 bases; unmatched junction nucleotides: 3. The germline V gene has CDR1 SGHTA and CDR2 FQGNSA. This CDR3 is 15 amino acids long. CDR3 amino acids: CASSFSGGLTDTQYF. The CDR3 DNA sequence: TGTGCCAGCAGCTTTAGCGGGGGACTCACAGATACGCAGTATTTT.

This clone was recorded only once. In the same sample, other DNA sequences code for this CDR3. This chain joins TRBV29-1 and TRBJ1-5; 7 bases align to TRBD1. Per the germline V gene, CDR1 is SQVTM and CDR2 is ANQGSEA. The CDR3 is 13 residues long. V trimming: 2 bases; J trimming: 2 bases; junction bases outside the gene matches: 0. CDR3 amino acids: CSVETGGNQPQHF. The DNA of the CDR3 is TGCAGCGTTGAAACAGGGGGCAATCAGCCCCAGCATTTT.